This T cell receptor (beta chain) stems from a study of T cell changes during pregnancy in multiple sclerosis. The assay was immunoSEQ multiplex PCR, and TCRdb's table has in-frame clones only and misses some. Here the sample spans roughly 100,000 clones, under 95% being singletons. The CDR3 sequence is 13 residues long. Trimming cost V 1 base and J 7 bases, with 11 bases left between them. Germline-derived CDR1 and CDR2 are GTSNPN and SVGIG (reference sequence). This chain links TRBV30 with TRBJ1-5, with a possible D match to TRBD1 (5 bases). The source of this sequence is a female donor with multiple sclerosis, enrolled in a pregnancy study. Sequencing used peripheral blood, obtained after pregnancy. The CDR3 spells CAWSAGITQPQHF. The CDR3 region has the DNA TGTGCCTGGAGTGCAGGGATAACGCAGCCCCAGCATTTT.